Sequencing of this TCR beta chain was carried out in a study of T cells in pancreatic ductal adenocarcinoma. Study-level findings and limits: Unique clonotypes were about 8.2-fold more numerous in blood than in tumor.

The V gene lost 3 bases and the J gene lost 3 bases, with 12 bases spanning the gap. The V gene's germline CDR1 is LNHDA and CDR2 SQIVND (reference sequence). This CDR3 is 14 amino acids long. The table came from immunoSEQ multiplex PCR; TCRdb's copy has only in-frame clones and leaves some out. The sample lists over 100,000 clones; about 95% were seen once. Surgery without prior neoadjuvant therapy was the treatment of the selected pancreatic ductal adenocarcinoma patients. On this clone: The antigen remains undetermined.

The clonotype originates from a human donor with pancreatic ductal adenocarcinoma. V gene TRBV19 combines with J gene TRBJ2-7; tentatively, D is TRBD1 (5 bases). The sequenced material came from PBMCs. CDR3 amino acids: CASSIGQGVYEQYF. In DNA form, the CDR3 reads TGTGCCAGTAGTATTGGCCAGGGTGTCTACGAGCAGTACTTC.